The present TCR beta chain was sequenced within a study of T cell responses to AZD1222 COVID-19 vaccine. Notes on the study in general: Baseline serostatus was positive in only a handful of AZD1222 recipients. Recipients of two AZD1222 doses showed rising Spike-specific TCR breadth and depth.

Sequenced by immunoSEQ multiplex PCR; TCRdb stores in-frame clones only, minus some. Of approximately 150,000 clones in the sample, roughly 87% were seen once. CDR3 length: 15 amino acids. V lost 5 bases and J lost 10; bases outside the gene matches: 12. CDR1 and CDR2 (germline): SGHAT, FQNNGV. Comment on this clone: Its antigen is as yet unknown.

The J gene is TRBJ2-1, the V gene TRBV11-2; the match to TRBD2 covers 9 bases. Sequencing used peripheral blood, obtained on day 0 of AZD1222 vaccination. The TCR was taken from an adult in good health. The CDR3 loop reads CASSPPGTSRSEQFF. The CDR3 DNA follows: TGTGCCAGCAGCCCACCAGGGACTAGCAGATCCGAGCAGTTCTTC.